In its sample, the clone carrying this TCR beta chain was seen a few times. This sample was included in a study of control samples from healthy donors and cancer patients. Generated by immunoSEQ multiplex PCR, the TCRdb table keeps only in-frame clones and is missing some. The table shows over 100,000 clones, with more than 70% occurring only once. The receptor comes from a man in his fifties or sixties in good health. The specimen was blood.

As DNA, the CDR3 is TGTGCTAGTGGCCCGGGACAGGGAAACAATGAGCAGTTCTTC. It is translated as CASGPGQGNNEQFF. The chain is built from TRBV12-5 and TRBJ2-1; 9 bases align to TRBD1. The CDR3 contains 14 residues. Unmatched junction bases numbered 5, after V lost 6 bases and J lost 5 bases. CDR1 is LGHNT, CDR2 FRNRAP, per germline.